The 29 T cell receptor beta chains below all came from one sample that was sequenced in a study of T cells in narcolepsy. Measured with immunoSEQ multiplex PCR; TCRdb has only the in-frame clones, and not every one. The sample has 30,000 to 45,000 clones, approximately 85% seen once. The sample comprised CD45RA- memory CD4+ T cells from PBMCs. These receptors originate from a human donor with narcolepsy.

The CDR3 spells CASSLGQVNTEAFF. CDR3 DNA: TGTGCCAGCAGCTTGGGACAGGTGAACACTGAAGCTTTCTTT. The V and J genes are TRBV5-5 and TRBJ1-1; a weak D match, TRBD1 (6 bases). Germline V CDR1 and CDR2: SGHKS, YYEKEE (reference sequence). V shed 0 bases and J shed 0 bases, with 6 bases lying between them. The CDR3 sequence is 14 residues long.

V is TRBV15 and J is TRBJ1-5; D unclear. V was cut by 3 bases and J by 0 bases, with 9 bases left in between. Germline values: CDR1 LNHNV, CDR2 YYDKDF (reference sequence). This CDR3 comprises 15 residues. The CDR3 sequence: CATSRNRISNQPQHF. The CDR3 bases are TGTGCCACCAGCAGGAATCGGATTAGCAATCAGCCCCAGCATTTT.

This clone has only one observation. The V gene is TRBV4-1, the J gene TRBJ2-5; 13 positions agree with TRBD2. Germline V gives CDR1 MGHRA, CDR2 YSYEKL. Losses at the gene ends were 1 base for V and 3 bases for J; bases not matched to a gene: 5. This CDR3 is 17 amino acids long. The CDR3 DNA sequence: TGCGCCAGCAGCCAAGGGGGGACTAGCGGGGAGAAAGAGACCCAGTACTTC. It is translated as CASSQGGTSGEKETQYF.

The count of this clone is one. The CDR3 DNA follows: TGTGCCAGCAGCTCTAGCTCGCGGGGGGGATCAGATACGCAGTATTTT. Amino acid sequence: CASSSSSRGGSDTQYF. This chain links TRBV7-2 with TRBJ2-3; 9 nucleotides align to TRBD2. The CDR3 covers 16 residues. Germline lookup yields CDR1 SGHTA and CDR2 FQGNSA. V gave up 4 bases and J gave up 4 bases; unmatched junction bases: 9. The full variable domain, rest sourced from reference TRBV7-2 and TRBJ2-3, is GAGVSQSPSNKVTEKGKDVELRCDPISGHTALYWYRQSLGQGLEFLIYFQGNSAPDKSGLPSDRFSAERTGGSVSTLTIQRTQQEDSAVYLCASSSSSRGGSDTQYFGPGTRLTVL.

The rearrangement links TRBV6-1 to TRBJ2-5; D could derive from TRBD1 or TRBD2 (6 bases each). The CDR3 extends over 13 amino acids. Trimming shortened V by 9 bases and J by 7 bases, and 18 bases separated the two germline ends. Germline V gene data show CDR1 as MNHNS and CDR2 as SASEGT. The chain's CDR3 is CASFPQGGGTQYF. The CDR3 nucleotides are TGTGCCAGTTTTCCACAGGGAGGAGGGACCCAGTACTTC.

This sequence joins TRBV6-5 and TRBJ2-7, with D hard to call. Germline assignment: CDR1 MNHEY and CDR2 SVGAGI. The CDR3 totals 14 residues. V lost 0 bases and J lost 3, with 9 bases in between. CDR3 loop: CASSYSGGNYEQYF. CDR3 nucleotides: TGTGCCAGCAGTTACTCGGGTGGGAACTACGAGCAGTACTTC.

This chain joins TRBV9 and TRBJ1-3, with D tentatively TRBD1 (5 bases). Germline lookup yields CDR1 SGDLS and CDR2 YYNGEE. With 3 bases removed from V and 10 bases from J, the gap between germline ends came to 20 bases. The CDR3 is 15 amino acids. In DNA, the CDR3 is TGTGCCAGCAGCGAGGTGATGTGGGACCCTAGGACCATATATTTT. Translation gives CASSEVMWDPRTIYF.

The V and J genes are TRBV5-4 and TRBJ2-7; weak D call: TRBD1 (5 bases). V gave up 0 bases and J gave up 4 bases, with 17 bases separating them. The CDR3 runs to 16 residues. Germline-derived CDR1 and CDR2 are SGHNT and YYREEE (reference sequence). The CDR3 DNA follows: TGTGCCAGCAGCTTGGGAGCGTCAGGGCGTCGGTACGAGCAGTACTTC. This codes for CASSLGASGRRYEQYF.

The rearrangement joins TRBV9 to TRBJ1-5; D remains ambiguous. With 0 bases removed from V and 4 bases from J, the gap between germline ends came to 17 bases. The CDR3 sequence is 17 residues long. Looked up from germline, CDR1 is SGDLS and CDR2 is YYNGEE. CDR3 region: CASSVEGDFRSNQPQHF. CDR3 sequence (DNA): TGTGCCAGCAGCGTAGAGGGAGACTTCCGATCGAATCAGCCCCAGCATTTT.

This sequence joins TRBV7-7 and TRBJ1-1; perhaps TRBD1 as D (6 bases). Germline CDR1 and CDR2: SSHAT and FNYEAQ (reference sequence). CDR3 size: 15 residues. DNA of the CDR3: TGTGCTAGCGGTCCGGGGGCATGGGGAAAAACTGAAGCTTTCTTT. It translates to CASGPGAWGKTEAFF.

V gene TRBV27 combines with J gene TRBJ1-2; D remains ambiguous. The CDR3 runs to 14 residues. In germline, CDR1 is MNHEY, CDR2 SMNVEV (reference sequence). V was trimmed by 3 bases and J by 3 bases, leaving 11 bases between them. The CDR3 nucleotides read TGTGCCAGCAGTTTGGGAACAGCTGACTATGGCTACACCTTC. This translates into CASSLGTADYGYTF.

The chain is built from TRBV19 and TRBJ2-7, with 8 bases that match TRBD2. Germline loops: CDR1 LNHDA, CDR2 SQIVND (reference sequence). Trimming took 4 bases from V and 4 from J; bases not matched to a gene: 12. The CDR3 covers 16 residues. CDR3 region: CASSSGGGPSGYEQYF. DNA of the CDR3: TGTGCCAGTAGTAGTGGCGGGGGGCCCTCTGGGTACGAGCAGTACTTC.

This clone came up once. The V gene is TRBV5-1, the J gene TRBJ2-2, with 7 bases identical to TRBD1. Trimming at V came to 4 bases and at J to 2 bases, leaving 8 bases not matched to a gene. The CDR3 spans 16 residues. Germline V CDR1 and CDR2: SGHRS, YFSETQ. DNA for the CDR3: TGCGCCAGCAGCCCCACCGGGACAGTAAACACCGGGGAGCTGTTTTTT. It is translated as CASSPTGTVNTGELFF.

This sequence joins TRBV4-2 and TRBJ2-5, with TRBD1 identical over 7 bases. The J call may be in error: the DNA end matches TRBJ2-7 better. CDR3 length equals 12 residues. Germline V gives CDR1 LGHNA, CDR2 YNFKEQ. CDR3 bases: TGTGCCAGCAGCCAGACAGGGTACGAGCAGTACTTC. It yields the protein CASSQTGYEQYF.

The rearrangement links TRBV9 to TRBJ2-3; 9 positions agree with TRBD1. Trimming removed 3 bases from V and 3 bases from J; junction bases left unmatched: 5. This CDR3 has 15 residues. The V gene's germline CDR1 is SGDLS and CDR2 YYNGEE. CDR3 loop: CASSARQGGTDTQYF. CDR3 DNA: TGTGCCAGCAGCGCTCGACAGGGGGGGACAGATACGCAGTATTTT.

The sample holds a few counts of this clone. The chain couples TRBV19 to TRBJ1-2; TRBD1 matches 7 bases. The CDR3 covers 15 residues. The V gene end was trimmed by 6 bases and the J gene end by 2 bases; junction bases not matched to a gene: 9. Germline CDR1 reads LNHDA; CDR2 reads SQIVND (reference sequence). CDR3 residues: CASSLGQVQNYGYTF. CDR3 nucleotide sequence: TGTGCCAGTAGCCTAGGACAGGTCCAGAACTATGGCTACACCTTC.

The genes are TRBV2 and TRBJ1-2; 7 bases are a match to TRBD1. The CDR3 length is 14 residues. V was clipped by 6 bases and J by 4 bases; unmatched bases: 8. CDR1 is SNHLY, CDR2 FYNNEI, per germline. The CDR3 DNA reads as TGTGCCAGCAGCCCGGACAGGCCGATCTATGGCTACACCTTC. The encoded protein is CASSPDRPIYGYTF.

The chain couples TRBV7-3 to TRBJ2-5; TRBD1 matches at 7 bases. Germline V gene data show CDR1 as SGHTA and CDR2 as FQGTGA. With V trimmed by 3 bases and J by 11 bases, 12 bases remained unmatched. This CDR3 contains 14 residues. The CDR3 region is CASSLSGTDPNQYF. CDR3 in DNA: TGTGCCAGCAGCTTGTCCGGGACAGACCCTAATCAGTACTTC.

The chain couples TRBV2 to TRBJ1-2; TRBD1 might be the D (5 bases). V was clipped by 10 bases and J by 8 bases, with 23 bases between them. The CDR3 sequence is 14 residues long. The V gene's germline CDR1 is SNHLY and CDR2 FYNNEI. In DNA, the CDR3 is TGTGCCACCGGGGGGACTCTCGAGAATAGCGGCTACACCTTC. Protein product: CATGGTLENSGYTF.

The DNA for the CDR3 is TGTGCCAGCAGCCTTCTGGCTTCACCCCTCCACTTT. Translating gives CASSLLASPLHF. The chain uses TRBV7-2 and TRBJ1-6; D remains ambiguous. The CDR3 sequence is 12 residues long. Trimming removed 5 bases at V and 9 bases at J, with 8 bases between. CDR1 and CDR2 (germline): SGHTA, FQGNSA. The whole variable domain, filled in from reference TRBV7-2 and TRBJ1-6, reads GAGVSQSPSNKVTEKGKDVELRCDPISGHTALYWYRQSLGQGLEFLIYFQGNSAPDKSGLPSDRFSAERTGGSVSTLTIQRTQQEDSAVYLCASSLLASPLHFGNGTRLTVT.

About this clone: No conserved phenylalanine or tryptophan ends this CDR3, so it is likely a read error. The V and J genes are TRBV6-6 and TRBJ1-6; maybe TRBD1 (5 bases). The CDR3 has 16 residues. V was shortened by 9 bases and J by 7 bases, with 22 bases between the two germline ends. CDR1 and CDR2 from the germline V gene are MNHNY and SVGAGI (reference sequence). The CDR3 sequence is CARLRTQDSRNSPLHL. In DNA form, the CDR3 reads TGTGCCAGGTTGAGGACCCAAGACAGTCGAAATTCACCCCTCCACCTT.

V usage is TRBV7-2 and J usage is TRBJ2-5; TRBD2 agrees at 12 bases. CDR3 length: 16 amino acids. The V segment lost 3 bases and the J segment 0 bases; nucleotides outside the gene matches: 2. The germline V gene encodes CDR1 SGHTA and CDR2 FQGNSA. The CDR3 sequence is CASSFTSGGYQETQYF. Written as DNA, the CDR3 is TGTGCCAGCAGCTTTACTAGCGGGGGGTACCAAGAGACCCAGTACTTC.

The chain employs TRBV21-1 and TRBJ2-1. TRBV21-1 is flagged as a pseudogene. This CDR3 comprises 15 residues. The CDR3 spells CASSKGRMNYNEQFF. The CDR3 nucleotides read TGTGCCAGCAGCAAAGGAAGGATGAACTACAATGAGCAGTTCTTC.

CDR3 coding DNA: TGTGCCAGCCGGCTGCGGGGGTTGGAGACCCAGTACTTC. Amino acids: CASRLRGLETQYF. The chain uses TRBV2 and TRBJ2-5; 7 nucleotides align to TRBD2. CDR1 SNHLY and CDR2 FYNNEI come from the germline V gene. V gave up 8 bases and J gave up 5 bases; unmatched junction bases: 8. This CDR3 comprises 13 residues.

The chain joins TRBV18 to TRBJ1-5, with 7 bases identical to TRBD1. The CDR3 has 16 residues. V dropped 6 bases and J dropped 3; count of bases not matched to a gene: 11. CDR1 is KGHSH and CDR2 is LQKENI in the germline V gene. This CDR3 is CASSPTGTVTNQPQHF. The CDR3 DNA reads TGTGCCAGCTCGCCCACCGGGACAGTGACCAATCAGCCCCAGCATTTT. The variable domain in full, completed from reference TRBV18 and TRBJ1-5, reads NAGVMQNPRHLVRRRGQEARLRCSPMKGHSHVYWYRQLPEEGLKFMVYLQKENIIDESGMPKERFSAEFPKEGPSILRIQQVVRGDSAAYFCASSPTGTVTNQPQHFGDGTRLSIL.

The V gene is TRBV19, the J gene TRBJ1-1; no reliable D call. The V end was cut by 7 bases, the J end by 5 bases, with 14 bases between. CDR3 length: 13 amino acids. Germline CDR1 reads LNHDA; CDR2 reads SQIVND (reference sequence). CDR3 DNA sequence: TGTGCCAGTAAGGAAGTGGGGAGAACTGAAGCTTTCTTT. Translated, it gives CASKEVGRTEAFF.

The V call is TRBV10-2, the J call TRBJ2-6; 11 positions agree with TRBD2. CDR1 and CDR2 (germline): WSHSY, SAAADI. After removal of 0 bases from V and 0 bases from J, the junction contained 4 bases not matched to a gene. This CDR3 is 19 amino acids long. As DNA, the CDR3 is TGCGCCAGCAGTGAGTCGACTAGCGGGGCATCCTCTGGGGCCAACGTCCTGACTTTC. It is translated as CASSESTSGASSGANVLTF.

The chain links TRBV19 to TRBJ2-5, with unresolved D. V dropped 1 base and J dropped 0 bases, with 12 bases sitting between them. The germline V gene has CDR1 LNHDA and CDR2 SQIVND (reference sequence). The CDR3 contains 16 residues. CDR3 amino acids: CASSIGRSTYQETQYF. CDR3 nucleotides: TGTGCCAGTAGTATAGGCAGGTCGACGTACCAAGAGACCCAGTACTTC.

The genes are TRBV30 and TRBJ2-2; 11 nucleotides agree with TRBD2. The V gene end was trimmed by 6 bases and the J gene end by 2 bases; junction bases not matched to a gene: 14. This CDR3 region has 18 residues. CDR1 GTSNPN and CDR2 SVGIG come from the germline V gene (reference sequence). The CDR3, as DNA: TGTGCCTGCCCCCCTGGGTCTAGCGGGGGGTATAACACCGGGGAGCTGTTTTTT. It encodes CACPPGSSGGYNTGELFF. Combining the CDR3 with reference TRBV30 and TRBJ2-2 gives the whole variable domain SQTIHQWPATLVQPVGSPLSLECTVEGTSNPNLYWYRQAAGRGLQLLFYSVGIGQISSEVPQNLSASRPQDRQFILSSKKLLLSDSGFYLCACPPGSSGGYNTGELFFGEGSRLTVL.